The 32 T cell receptor beta chains presented below share a single source sample, sequenced in a study of T cell responses to AZD1222 COVID-19 vaccine. Generated by immunoSEQ multiplex PCR, the TCRdb table keeps only in-frame clones and is missing some. The sample includes 150,000 to 200,000 clones, 88% of them seen just once. The material sequenced was peripheral blood, taken 28 days after the second AZD1222 dose. The receptors originated from an adult who received the AZD1222 COVID-19 vaccine.

The V and J genes are TRBV9 and TRBJ2-7; D perhaps matches TRBD2 (5 bases). V lost 0 bases and J lost 0, with 13 bases in between. CDR3 length: 16 amino acids. The germline V gene has CDR1 SGDLS and CDR2 YYNGEE. The CDR3 loop is CASSVGSGVGSYEQYF. CDR3 nucleotides: TGTGCCAGCAGCGTAGGGTCCGGGGTAGGCTCCTACGAGCAGTACTTC.

This chain uses TRBV6-1 with TRBJ2-2, with 12 bases aligning to TRBD2. Germline values: CDR1 MNHNS, CDR2 SASEGT. The CDR3 length is 14 residues. The CDR3 DNA reads as TGTGTATACCTAGCGGGAGGGGACACCGGGGAGCTGTTTTTT. Amino acids: CVYLAGGDTGELFF.

V usage is TRBV19 and J usage is TRBJ1-3, with 8 bases fitting TRBD1. CDR1 and CDR2 from the germline V gene are LNHDA and SQIVND (reference sequence). Trimming removed 6 bases from V and 6 bases from J; junction bases left unmatched: 13. The CDR3 is 16 residues long. The chain's CDR3 is CASRPTGQEEENTIYF. Written as DNA, the CDR3 is TGTGCCAGTAGGCCCACGGGACAGGAGGAGGAAAACACCATATATTTT.

The chain links TRBV28 to TRBJ1-3, with a possible D match to TRBD1 (6 bases). Trimming removed 8 bases at V and 4 bases at J, with 21 bases between. Germline V gives CDR1 MDHEN, CDR2 SYDVKM. The CDR3 totals 16 residues. This CDR3 reads CASRTRDTRSGNTIYF. The CDR3, as DNA: TGTGCCAGCCGAACCCGGGACACGCGGTCCGGAAACACCATATATTTT.

This chain joins TRBV29-1 and TRBJ2-7; the D gene is possibly TRBD2 (5 bases). The CDR3 extends over 11 amino acids. Germline assignment: CDR1 SQVTM and CDR2 ANQGSEA. Trimming pared 7 bases from V and 7 bases from J, leaving 14 bases between. The CDR3, as DNA: TGCAGCGCGAGAACCGGGAATGAGCAGTACTTC. Translating it yields CSARTGNEQYF.

V gene TRBV10-3 combines with J gene TRBJ1-4; D perhaps matches TRBD1 (5 bases). The CDR3 sequence is 16 residues long. V shed 2 bases and J shed 2 bases, with 12 bases lying between them. Germline V gene data show CDR1 as ENHRY and CDR2 as SYGVKD. The CDR3 sequence is CAISEREAGTNEKLFF. As DNA, the CDR3 is TGTGCCATCAGTGAGCGGGAGGCAGGGACTAATGAAAAACTGTTTTTT.

V and J are TRBV10-1 and TRBJ1-5; no clear D gene. Deletions cut 2 bases from V and 1 base from J, with 3 bases between. CDR1 and CDR2 (germline): WNHNN, SYGVQD (reference sequence). This CDR3 spans 13 amino acids. CDR3 in DNA: TGCGCCAGCAGTGAGGGGAGCAATCAGCCCCAGCATTTT. Translation gives CASSEGSNQPQHF.

This chain uses TRBV5-6 with TRBJ1-2, with D maybe TRBD1 (6 bases). The V end was cut by 4 bases, the J end by 8 bases, with 21 bases between. Germline-derived CDR1 and CDR2 are SGHDT and YYEEEE. The CDR3 is 15 amino acids. The CDR3 DNA sequence: TGTGCCAGCAGCCCGGACACAGGGATAGGCTTGGGCTACACCTTC. This translates into CASSPDTGIGLGYTF.

The chain joins TRBV4-1 to TRBJ2-1; TRBD2 aligns across 8 bases. With V trimmed by 0 bases and J by 6 bases, 10 bases remained unmatched. Germline V CDR1 and CDR2: MGHRA, YSYEKL. CDR3 size: 17 residues. The CDR3 DNA sequence: TGCGCCAGCAGCCAAGATGTTATCGGGGGGGCCGGCAATGAGCAGTTCTTC. It yields the protein CASSQDVIGGAGNEQFF.

The J gene is TRBJ2-3, the V gene TRBV12-3 or TRBV12-4; D unresolved. CDR3 length equals 13 residues. V was shortened by 3 bases and J by 1 base, with 5 bases between the two germline ends. The CDR3 loop reads CASSLPGTDTQYF. The CDR3 bases are TGTGCCAGCAGTTTGCCAGGCACAGATACGCAGTATTTT.

This sequence joins TRBV7-9 and TRBJ2-1, with 10 bases fitting TRBD1. The CDR3 has 17 residues. J gave up 3 bases and V 5 bases, and 10 bases lay outside the gene matches. The germline V gene encodes CDR1 SEHNR and CDR2 FQNEAQ (reference sequence). The DNA of the CDR3 is TGTGCCAGCAGCCGAGCTTTGACAGGGGGCGGCTACAATGAGCAGTTCTTC. It yields the protein CASSRALTGGGYNEQFF. The full variable domain, its missing parts supplied by reference TRBV7-9 and TRBJ2-1, is DTGVSQNPRHKITKRGQNVTFRCDPISEHNRLYWYRQTLGQGPEFLTYFQNEAQLEKSRLLSDRFSAERPKGSFSTLEIQRTEQGDSAMYLCASSRALTGGGYNEQFFGPGTRLTVL.

The CDR3 spells CASSARPVQWGNTEAFF. DNA of the CDR3: TGTGCCAGCAGCGCCCGACCCGTACAGTGGGGGAACACTGAAGCTTTCTTT. The chain couples TRBV7-2 to TRBJ1-1; D is undetermined. The germline V and J ends were trimmed by 5 bases and 1 base, with 20 bases remaining between them. Germline CDR1 reads SGHTA; CDR2 reads FQGNSA. The CDR3 covers 17 residues. The full variable domain, its missing parts supplied by reference TRBV7-2 and TRBJ1-1, is GAGVSQSPSNKVTEKGKDVELRCDPISGHTALYWYRQSLGQGLEFLIYFQGNSAPDKSGLPSDRFSAERTGGSVSTLTIQRTQQEDSAVYLCASSARPVQWGNTEAFFGQGTRLTVV.

This clone came up a few times. The chain has TRBV29-1 and TRBJ1-1, with D possibly TRBD1 on 6 matching bases. The germline gives CDR1 SQVTM, CDR2 ANQGSEA. The CDR3 covers 13 residues. Trimming removed 7 bases from V and 5 bases from J, with 17 bases in between. The CDR3, as DNA: TGCAGCGGTCAGGGGCTGTGGGGGACTGAAGCTTTCTTT. As protein: CSGQGLWGTEAFF.

This clone has only one observation. The chain is built from TRBV12-3 or TRBV12-4 and TRBJ1-2; 8 nucleotides line up with TRBD1. This CDR3 has 13 amino acids. V shed 6 bases and J 6 bases; nucleotides not matched to a gene: 6. CDR3 bases: TGTGCCAGCAGCAGGGGGCTCGTGGATGGCTACACCTTC. Protein product: CASSRGLVDGYTF.

The chain carries TRBV9 and TRBJ2-3; no firm D call. The CDR3 sequence is 14 residues long. Germline lookup yields CDR1 SGDLS and CDR2 YYNGEE. V was trimmed by 3 bases and J by 3 bases, leaving 11 bases between them. The CDR3 DNA sequence: TGTGCCAGCAGCGCCACCCCATGGACAGATACGCAGTATTTT. This gives the protein CASSATPWTDTQYF.

The CDR3 nucleotides are TGTGCCAGCAGCCCTGGGGGGGCCGGAGATACGCAGTATTTT. Protein: CASSPGGAGDTQYF. The chain employs TRBV5-6 and TRBJ2-3, with TRBD2 as a possible D gene (7 bases). Trimming shortened V by 4 bases and J by 5 bases, and 14 bases separated the two germline ends. Germline CDR1 SGHDT, CDR2 YYEEEE. The CDR3 has 14 residues.

The chain joins TRBV28 to TRBJ2-5; D is tentatively TRBD1 or TRBD2 (6 bases each). This CDR3 has 15 residues. Trimming pared 3 bases from V and 7 bases from J, leaving 18 bases between. CDR1 is MDHEN, CDR2 SYDVKM, per germline. The CDR3 DNA sequence: TGTGCCAGCAGTTTGGGGCTTGGGGGGCCAGCGACCCAGTACTTC. Its protein product is CASSLGLGGPATQYF.

The rearrangement uses TRBV10-3 and TRBJ2-1; the D is unclear. CDR3 size: 16 residues. The V gene's germline CDR1 is ENHRY and CDR2 SYGVKD. V was shortened by 7 bases and J by 8 bases, with 24 bases between the two germline ends. Here the CDR3 DNA reads TGTGCCATCAAAAGTAGTGGGTATCAAGCCCCCCATGAGCAGTTCTTC. Residues: CAIKSSGYQAPHEQFF.

The V and J genes are TRBV7-6 and TRBJ1-3; 9 bases fit TRBD1. CDR3 length equals 14 residues. V lost 3 bases, J lost 7 bases, and 4 bases stayed unmatched. The germline V gene has CDR1 SGHVS and CDR2 FNYEAQ. CDR3 amino acids: CASSLGTGRNTIYF. Here the CDR3 DNA reads TGTGCCAGCAGCTTGGGGACAGGGAGGAACACCATATATTTT.

The genes are TRBV19 and TRBJ1-1, with TRBD1 matching 7 bases. The germline CDR1 and CDR2 sequences are LNHDA and SQIVND (reference sequence). The CDR3 runs to 13 residues. Trimming took 5 bases from V and 11 from J; bases not matched to a gene: 11. The CDR3 sequence is CASSPTGIAWAFF. Written as DNA, the CDR3 is TGTGCCAGTAGTCCGACAGGGATAGCTTGGGCTTTCTTT. The whole variable domain, remainder taken from reference TRBV19 and TRBJ1-1, is DGGITQSPKYLFRKEGQNVTLSCEQNLNHDAMYWYRQDPGQGLRLIYYSQIVNDFQKGDIAEGYSVSREKKESFPLTVTSAQKNPTAFYLCASSPTGIAWAFFGQGTRLTVV.

This sequence joins TRBV5-8 and TRBJ1-5, with 11 bases that match TRBD1. V lost 6 bases, J lost 6 bases, and 11 bases stayed unmatched. Germline CDR1 is SGHTS and CDR2 is YDEGEE. This CDR3 has 16 amino acids. CDR3 in amino acids: CASTRDRGYRFQPQHF. In DNA, the CDR3 is TGTGCCAGCACAAGGGACAGGGGGTACCGTTTTCAGCCCCAGCATTTT.

The CDR3 protein is CATSIGETQYF. In nucleotides, the CDR3 is TGTGCCACCAGTATCGGGGAGACCCAGTACTTC. The chain links TRBV24-1 to TRBJ2-5; D remains unclear. Germline V gene sequence: CDR1 KGHDR, CDR2 SFDVKD. V was trimmed by 6 bases and J by 5 bases, leaving 6 bases between them. The CDR3 totals 11 residues.

This chain links TRBV30 with TRBJ2-3; TRBD2 matches 9 bases. V lost 1 base, J lost 5 bases, and 4 bases stayed unmatched. CDR3 length equals 14 residues. Germline V gene lookup returns CDR1 GTSNPN and CDR2 SVGIG (reference sequence). This CDR3 reads CAWSGGGEIDTQYF. The CDR3 bases are TGTGCCTGGAGTGGCGGGGGGGAAATAGATACGCAGTATTTT.

The chain couples TRBV3-1 (or the pseudogene TRBV3-2) to TRBJ1-3; 9 nucleotides line up with TRBD1. The CDR3 has 16 amino acids. Germline loops: CDR1 LGHDT, CDR2 YNNKEL (reference sequence). V was pared by 2 bases and J by 1 base, with 3 bases of the junction left unmatched. DNA of the CDR3: TGTGCCAGCAGCCAACAAGGGACAGGGTCTGGAAACACCATATATTTT. Translated: CASSQQGTGSGNTIYF.

This chain links TRBV6-2 or TRBV6-3 with TRBJ2-1; D is unresolved. There are 15 residues in the CDR3. Trimming stripped 5 bases from V and 3 bases from J, with 14 bases between. Germline V gives CDR1 MNHEY, CDR2 SVGEGT. CDR3 nucleotides: TGTGCCAGCAGTCAATCTCCCTTCTTCTACAATGAGCAGTTCTTC. Its protein is CASSQSPFFYNEQFF.

The rearrangement links TRBV3-1 (or the pseudogene TRBV3-2) to TRBJ2-3, with 7 bases identical to TRBD2. V shed 2 bases and J 7 bases; nucleotides not matched to a gene: 9. Germline CDR1 LGHDT, CDR2 YNNKEL (reference sequence). CDR3 length equals 15 residues. CDR3 loop: CASSQYSGLVNTQYF. DNA for the CDR3: TGTGCCAGCAGCCAATATAGCGGGCTTGTGAATACGCAGTATTTT.

This chain uses TRBV6-5 with TRBJ1-6; maybe TRBD1 (6 bases). This CDR3 is built from 12 residues. V gave up 8 bases and J gave up 9 bases, with 11 bases separating them. Looked up from germline, CDR1 is MNHEY and CDR2 is SVGAGI. The CDR3 region has the DNA TGTGCCAGCGCATTCAGGGGTTCACCCCTCCACTTT. Translated: CASAFRGSPLHF.

The V call is TRBV5-1, the J call TRBJ1-1; D unresolved. V lost 0 bases and J lost 5, with 8 bases in between. CDR1 is SGHRS, CDR2 YFSETQ, per germline. The CDR3 sequence is 13 residues long. CDR3: CASSLDSGTEAFF. CDR3 DNA sequence: TGCGCCAGCAGCTTGGATTCCGGGACTGAAGCTTTCTTT.

This clone showed up just a few times. The rearrangement uses TRBV3-1 (or the pseudogene TRBV3-2) and TRBJ2-3, with a weak D call TRBD2 (7 bases). Trimming pared 4 bases from V and 6 bases from J, leaving 14 bases between. The CDR3 runs 14 residues. Per germline, CDR1 LGHDT and CDR2 YNNKEL (reference sequence). The CDR3 spells CASSLGGQIDTQYF. CDR3 coding DNA: TGTGCCAGCAGCCTCGGGGGGCAGATTGATACGCAGTATTTT.

The chain uses TRBV6-5 and TRBJ2-5; TRBD2 is a possible D gene (6 bases). The CDR3 has 12 residues. V gave up 11 bases and J gave up 4 bases, with 14 bases separating them. Germline loops: CDR1 MNHEY, CDR2 SVGAGI. The CDR3 DNA reads as TGTGCCGCGGGGAGAGGGCTAGAGACCCAGTACTTC. It yields the protein CAAGRGLETQYF.

The chain couples TRBV4-3 to TRBJ1-2; tentative D call: TRBD1 (5 bases). Trimming pared 0 bases from V and 4 bases from J, leaving 9 bases between. There are 14 residues in the CDR3. Germline loops: CDR1 LGHNA, CDR2 YSLEER. In nucleotides, the CDR3 is TGCGCCAGCAGCCAAGATACGGGACCCTATGGCTACACCTTC. Protein: CASSQDTGPYGYTF.

With respect to this clone: Its ends do not fully match the called genes, so a read error is possible. The rearrangement joins TRBV5-8 to TRBJ1-2; D is possibly TRBD1 (5 bases). Germline CDR1 reads SGHTS; CDR2 reads YDEGEE. This CDR3 is built from 13 residues. The CDR3 is CASSAGTVYSYTF. Here the CDR3 DNA reads TGTGCCAGCAGCGCAGGGACGGTCTATAGCTACACCTTC.